These 18 T cell receptor beta chains came from one sample sequenced in a study of CD8 T cells in Susac syndrome. The RNA input was roughly 0.45 to 1 ug, and it was reverse transcribed with random hexamers. MiXCR, applied by TCRdb to the immunoSEQ multiplex PCR reads, yields one record per CDR3 protein. The data show some 200,000 distinct CDR3 sequences, approximately 95% seen once. Input material: CD8+ T cells from PBMCs. The receptors originated from a human donor with Susac syndrome.

The rearrangement links TRBV4-1 to TRBJ2-7; D ambiguous. Trimming removed 0 bases at V and 2 bases at J, with 11 bases between. Looked up from germline, CDR1 is MGHRA and CDR2 is YSYEKL. The CDR3 loop spans 15 amino acids. CDR3 protein: CASSQEPGSAYEQYF. The CDR3 DNA sequence: TGCGCCAGCAGCCAAGAGCCCGGGTCAGCCTACGAGCAGTACTTC.

V gene TRBV29-1 combines with J gene TRBJ1-2; 7 bases map to TRBD1. Trimming took 4 bases from V and 8 from J; bases not matched to a gene: 10. Germline V gene sequence: CDR1 SQVTM, CDR2 ANQGSEA. The CDR3 extends over 13 amino acids. The CDR3: CSVAGQPNPGYTF. DNA for the CDR3: TGCAGCGTTGCGGGACAGCCCAATCCAGGCTACACCTTC.

This clonotype was found once. The rearrangement uses TRBV5-1 and TRBJ2-1; TRBD2 matches 9 bases. This CDR3 region has 15 residues. The J segment lost 6 bases and the V segment lost 0 bases, leaving 4 bases of the junction unmatched. Germline V lookup: CDR1 SGHRS, CDR2 YFSETQ. CDR3 DNA sequence: TGCGCCAGCAGCTTGGTTAGCGGGAGACGCAATGAGCAGTTCTTC. It specifies CASSLVSGRRNEQFF.

The rearrangement links TRBV4-1 to TRBJ2-6; TRBD2 matches at 11 bases. This CDR3 is built from 19 residues. Germline CDR1 and CDR2: MGHRA and YSYEKL. Trimming at V came to 5 bases and at J to 4 bases, leaving 13 bases not matched to a gene. The CDR3 nucleotides are TGCGCCAGCAGCTCTCCGCAAGCTAGCGGGAGGTCAGGGGCCAACGTCCTGACTTTC. Translating it yields CASSSPQASGRSGANVLTF.

The chain links TRBV20-1 to TRBJ1-5; 7 positions agree with TRBD1. Germline CDR1 is DFQATT and CDR2 is SNEGSKA (reference sequence). This CDR3 has 13 residues. Trimming removed 3 bases from V and 10 bases from J; junction bases left unmatched: 9. CDR3 DNA: TGCAGTGCTAGTTCAGGACAGGAAAAACCCCAGCATTTT. The encoded protein is CSASSGQEKPQHF.

The chain employs TRBV2 and TRBJ2-6; tentative D call: TRBD1 (5 bases). The CDR3 runs 17 residues. Germline lookup yields CDR1 SNHLY and CDR2 FYNNEI. Trimming took 5 bases from V and 0 from J, leaving 14 bases between them. The CDR3 spells CASSWTIFRSGANVLTF. The CDR3 nucleotides are TGTGCCAGCAGTTGGACAATTTTTCGCTCTGGGGCCAACGTCCTGACTTTC.

The rearrangement links TRBV2 to TRBJ2-7, with D possibly matching TRBD1 (6 bases). V shed 10 bases and J shed 0 bases, with 10 bases lying between them. Looked up from germline, CDR1 is SNHLY and CDR2 is FYNNEI. This CDR3 has 12 amino acids. In DNA form, the CDR3 reads TGTGCCAACCGGGACAACTCCTACGAGCAGTACTTC. Protein sequence: CANRDNSYEQYF.

This sequence joins TRBV6-5 and TRBJ1-2; no definite D call. CDR3 length: 14 amino acids. V shed 10 bases and J shed 1 base, with 16 bases lying between them. Germline CDR1 MNHEY, CDR2 SVGAGI. CDR3 sequence: CATHEGTVNYGYTF. CDR3 DNA sequence: TGTGCCACCCACGAAGGAACAGTTAACTATGGCTACACCTTC.

The gene calls are TRBV15 and TRBJ2-3; TRBD2 aligns across 9 bases. The junction had 23 bases not matched to a gene; V was cut back by 7 bases and J by 0 bases. The V gene's germline CDR1 is LNHNV and CDR2 YYDKDF (reference sequence). The CDR3 covers 21 residues. DNA of the CDR3: TGTGCCACCAACCTCCTAGGACAGGCCGCCCCAACTAGCGGGAGCACAGATACGCAGTATTTT. Residues: CATNLLGQAAPTSGSTDTQYF.

The rearrangement uses TRBV7-9 and TRBJ2-1, with TRBD2 matching over 10 bases. J lost 6 bases, V lost 4 bases, and 3 bases had no gene match. The CDR3 sequence is 14 residues long. Germline CDR1 reads SEHNR; CDR2 reads FQNEAQ (reference sequence). The CDR3 spells CASSSVAGGNEQFF. CDR3 nucleotides: TGTGCCAGCAGCTCTGTAGCGGGAGGCAATGAGCAGTTCTTC.

The J gene is TRBJ1-2, the V gene TRBV7-9, with 9 positions matching TRBD1. Germline CDR1 reads SEHNR; CDR2 reads FQNEAQ (reference sequence). Germline trimming cut 5 bases from V and 8 bases from J; bases unmatched to any gene: 9. The CDR3 has 14 residues. The CDR3 DNA reads as TGTGCCAGCAGCCTTGGGACAGGGTATAACGGCTACACCTTC. Protein sequence: CASSLGTGYNGYTF.

The rearrangement links TRBV18 to TRBJ2-7; 8 bases align to TRBD1. The CDR3 has 15 residues. V lost 6 bases, J lost 4 bases, and 11 bases stayed unmatched. Per the germline V gene, CDR1 is KGHSH and CDR2 is LQKENI. As DNA, the CDR3 is TGTGCCAGCTCTCGTGGCCCGGGACAGGAGTACGAGCAGTACTTC. Translated: CASSRGPGQEYEQYF. The full variable domain, its missing parts supplied by reference TRBV18 and TRBJ2-7, is NAGVMQNPRHLVRRRGQEARLRCSPMKGHSHVYWYRQLPEEGLKFMVYLQKENIIDESGMPKERFSAEFPKEGPSILRIQQVVRGDSAAYFCASSRGPGQEYEQYFGPGTRLTVT.

The rearrangement links TRBV5-6 to TRBJ2-1, with D possibly being TRBD2 (5 bases). Germline lookup yields CDR1 SGHDT and CDR2 YYEEEE. V shed 6 bases and J shed 3 bases, with 13 bases lying between them. This CDR3 is built from 14 residues. CDR3 nucleotide sequence: TGTGCCAGCAATCCCCTAGGAGGCTACAATGAGCAGTTCTTC. It encodes CASNPLGGYNEQFF. Full variable domain (outside the CDR3, taken from reference TRBV5-6 and TRBJ2-1): DAGVTQSPTHLIKTRGQQVTLRCSPKSGHDTVSWYQQALGQGPQFIFQYYEEEERQRGNFPDRFSGHQFPNYSSELNVNALLLGDSALYLCASNPLGGYNEQFFGPGTRLTVL.

The V call is TRBV7-9, the J call TRBJ1-1; TRBD1 is a possible D gene (5 bases). The CDR3 totals 16 residues. V dropped 4 bases and J dropped 6 bases, with 21 bases sitting between them. Germline CDR1 SEHNR, CDR2 FQNEAQ (reference sequence). The CDR3 coding sequence is TGTGCCAGCAGCTCCACCAAGCCAGGGAAAGCAGCTGAAGCTTTCTTT. Its protein is CASSSTKPGKAAEAFF.

The chain recombines TRBV9 with TRBJ1-5; TRBD1 might be the D (6 bases). This CDR3 spans 15 amino acids. The germline V gene has CDR1 SGDLS and CDR2 YYNGEE. V dropped 0 bases and J dropped 1 base, with 8 bases sitting between them. In DNA form, the CDR3 reads TGTGCCAGCAGCGTAGGACAGGCAAGCAATCAGCCCCAGCATTTT. Translation: CASSVGQASNQPQHF.

This chain uses TRBV12-3 or TRBV12-4 with TRBJ2-5; TRBD2 matches at 9 bases. The CDR3 loop spans 14 amino acids. With V trimmed by 6 bases and J by 6 bases, 8 bases remained unmatched. The chain's CDR3 is CASSQTAGGKTQYF. The CDR3 DNA sequence: TGTGCCAGCAGCCAAACCGCGGGGGGGAAGACCCAGTACTTC.

The rearrangement links TRBV5-1 to TRBJ1-1; D possibly corresponds to TRBD1 (6 bases). V lost 3 bases and J 2 bases, leaving 8 bases between the germline ends. From germline, CDR1 is SGHRS and CDR2 YFSETQ. The CDR3 is made up of 13 amino acids. The CDR3 bases are TGCGCCAGCAGCTGGACAGCAAACACTGAAGCTTTCTTT. Amino acids: CASSWTANTEAFF. Variable domain in full (rest from reference TRBV5-1 and TRBJ1-1): KAGVTQTPRYLIKTRGQQVTLSCSPISGHRSVSWYQQTPGQGLQFLFEYFSETQRNKGNFPGRFSGRQFSNSRSEMNVSTLELGDSALYLCASSWTANTEAFFGQGTRLTVV.

CDR3 region: CASSGQGEQYF. The CDR3 DNA sequence: TGTGCCAGCAGCGGGCAGGGGGAGCAGTACTTC. The chain uses TRBV5-6 and TRBJ2-7; a possible D gene is TRBD1 (6 bases). V gave up 4 bases and J gave up 7 bases, with 9 bases separating them. This CDR3 comprises 11 residues. Germline V lookup: CDR1 SGHDT, CDR2 YYEEEE.